This record covers a single T cell receptor (beta chain). This clone was seen a few times. The clone's antigen remains unknown. Base quality data are lacking; no much larger clone is found one base away. Post-treatment primary, local recurrence and metastasis tumors from poor-prognosis patients were used as specimens. Sequences MNHGY (CDR1) and SAAAGT (CDR2) are obtained from the germline V gene. The CDR3 starts with the cysteine, ends with the phenylalanine, and has 12 residues. Only the CDR3 region is kept as DNA, spanning 36 bases read in frame from base 1. Clipping removes 8 bases from V and 4 bases from J, with 4 as the unmatched junction base count. The data were obtained in a study of the immune and genomic landscape of osteosarcoma (dated by TCRdb to the early 2020s). Context from the whole study: A total of 48 pediatric and adult patients with high-grade osteosarcoma made up the overall cohort, and the median age at diagnosis was 27 years (range roughly 5-90). Poor-risk disease was overrepresented in the cohort, as 73% of patients had an unfavorable pathologic response to standard therapy and about 68% were deceased. Patients in the overall cohort were 45% to 65% male, and approximately 80% presented with localized disease at diagnosis. To define immunogenic potential, the study profiled osteosarcoma specimens using whole genome, RNA and T-cell receptor sequencing, along with immunohistochemistry and reverse phase protein arrays. To characterize the osteosarcoma immunogenomic landscape, the TCR sequencing results were combined with transcriptome, protein array and immunostaining data. The goal of the study was to explain why immune checkpoint inhibitors have shown limited clinical activity in osteosarcoma. Each of three patients provided a couple of samples from the same tumor site. Summary of the overall study and its limitations: Clonality benchmarks came from external normal skin and healthy peripheral blood data rather than matched normal tissue. In five cases a single hyperexpanded clone dominated the repertoire, and each of those five cases had fewer than 100 T-cell clonotypes. Overall, productive TCR clonality was low, with an average of 0.09 and a maximum of 0.3, which suggests limited T-cell clonal expansion. Because osteosarcoma is rare and all possible samples were collected, sample size was not determined by any statistical method. Although TCR productive clonality was higher in the immune-hot C3 cluster than in the cold C1 cluster, TCR productive clonality was still low overall. Alongside the frozen tumor specimens, matched blood was collected from only a couple of patients.

The ImmunoSEQ Assay (Adaptive Biotechnologies) was used to immunosequence the CDR3 regions of the TCR beta chain. The authors processed their data as follows. TCRB rearrangements, read counts, read proportions and gene usage were exported through the ImmunoSEQ Analyzer platform. Using productive rearrangements, T-cell clonality was calculated as 1 minus Pielou's evenness. In the clonal space homeostasis analysis, clonotypes were sorted into rare, small, medium, large or hyperexpanded (0.01 to 1 of the repertoire) bins. TCR productive clonality was compared across immune clusters C1, C2 and C3 using the Wilcoxon rank sum test. TCRdb carries this immuneACCESS record with in-frame sequences only. Its versions omit some clonotypes, under half of them owing to an unresolved V gene in the studies checked, with the rest unexplained. V and J calls and clone size come straight from that table; D and trimming were deduced from the DNA. The sample table records roughly 810 clones; 67% of these occur just once. Roughly 31% of the sample goes to the ten largest clones.

Sequences were obtained from primary tumor tissue from the humerus. In light of the paper, this sample's cell subset or site label describes: resected primary osteosarcoma tumor. The origin of this receptor is a woman in her seventies with osteosarcoma. The age is the age at diagnosis. The chain is assembled from TRBV6-8 and TRBJ1-2, with 7 bases in between that match TRBD1. The DNA is as follows: TGTGCCAGCGGGGACAGCAGCTATGGCTACACCTTC. It encodes CASGDSSYGYTF.